The 30 T cell receptor beta chains presented below share a single source sample, sequenced in a study of shared clonotypes between healthy human individuals. Produced via immunoSEQ multiplex PCR; TCRdb's table is partial and in-frame only. The sample has some 2,000,000 clones; nearly 97% are singletons. Sample: naive CD4+ T cells sorted from blood. Subset meaning: CD45RA+ positively selected. The receptor source for this set is a man between 18 and 29 years old in good health.

The chain couples TRBV6-1 to TRBJ2-7, with 7 positions matching TRBD1. Trimming removed 4 bases from V and 12 bases from J; junction bases left unmatched: 9. There are 12 residues in the CDR3. Germline CDR1 MNHNS, CDR2 SASEGT. In DNA form, the CDR3 reads TGTGCCAGCAGTGTCGACAGGGTCATGGGGTACTTC. This encodes CASSVDRVMGYF.

This clone was observed once. Here the CDR3 DNA reads TGCGCCAGCAGTGAGTCGGGGGCCAGTACCTACGAGCAGTACTTC. It is translated as CASSESGASTYEQYF. The V and J genes are TRBV10-1 and TRBJ2-7, with D possibly TRBD1 on 6 matching bases. The length of the CDR3 is 15 residues. Germline values: CDR1 WNHNN, CDR2 SYGVQD (reference sequence). Trimming took 0 bases from V and 2 from J, leaving 11 bases between them.

The rearrangement joins TRBV9 to TRBJ2-3, with D hard to call. The CDR3 covers 10 residues. CDR1 and CDR2 from the germline V gene are SGDLS and YYNGEE. Trimming took 7 bases from V and 6 from J, leaving 6 bases between them. CDR3 amino acids: CASRCDTQYF. The CDR3 bases are TGTGCCAGCCGCTGCGATACGCAGTATTTT.

The chain has TRBV7-3 and TRBJ2-3; 12 bases are a match to TRBD2. V lost 2 bases and J lost 4; bases outside the gene matches: 10. The germline V gene encodes CDR1 SGHTA and CDR2 FQGTGA. This CDR3 has 18 amino acids. CDR3 protein: CASSLLAGGLQSPDTQYF. The CDR3 coding sequence is TGTGCCAGCAGCTTACTAGCGGGGGGGCTCCAGAGCCCAGATACGCAGTATTTT.

The chain recombines TRBV28 with TRBJ1-6; 7 bases are shared with TRBD1. CDR1 and CDR2 from the germline V gene are MDHEN and SYDVKM. V was clipped by 7 bases and J by 7 bases; unmatched bases: 4. This CDR3 has 13 amino acids. CDR3 residues: CASMATGNSPLHF. The CDR3 DNA is TGTGCCAGCATGGCGACAGGGAATTCACCCCTCCACTTT.

This chain uses TRBV6-1 with TRBJ1-1, with D uncertain. CDR1 and CDR2 (germline): MNHNS, SASEGT. The V end was cut by 0 bases, the J end by 6 bases, with 23 bases between. This CDR3 has 18 residues. CDR3 protein: CASSEARQALRLSPEAFF. The CDR3, as DNA: TGTGCCAGCAGTGAAGCGCGGCAGGCACTACGACTCAGTCCTGAAGCTTTCTTT.

The V gene is TRBV10-3, the J gene TRBJ1-2; D gene uncertain. In germline, CDR1 is ENHRY, CDR2 SYGVKD. V lost 3 bases and J lost 6, with 11 bases in between. This CDR3 has 13 residues. CDR3 sequence reads: CAISENGIHGYTF. The CDR3 DNA is TGTGCCATCAGTGAAAACGGAATCCATGGCTACACCTTC.

This chain joins TRBV28 and TRBJ1-5; TRBD1 matches at 10 bases. J gave up 3 bases and V 4 bases, and 9 bases lay outside the gene matches. The germline V gene encodes CDR1 MDHEN and CDR2 SYDVKM. The CDR3 sequence is 17 residues long. The CDR3 reads CASSYCGQGVYNQPQHF. In DNA form, the CDR3 reads TGTGCCAGCAGTTACTGTGGACAGGGGGTTTACAATCAGCCCCAGCATTTT.

This rearrangement joins TRBV2 to TRBJ2-3; D is ambiguous. The CDR3 spans 16 residues. V was pared by 6 bases and J by 0 bases, with 16 bases between. Germline V gene data show CDR1 as SNHLY and CDR2 as FYNNEI. This CDR3 reads CASSLFRVSSTDTQYF. In DNA form, the CDR3 reads TGTGCCAGCAGCCTATTTCGTGTATCTAGCACAGATACGCAGTATTTT.

V gene TRBV19 combines with J gene TRBJ2-7, with 13 nucleotides matching TRBD2. Germline loops: CDR1 LNHDA, CDR2 SQIVND (reference sequence). The CDR3 spans 13 residues. V dropped 9 bases and J dropped 5; count of bases not matched to a gene: 4. CDR3 sequence (DNA): TGTGCCAGCAGACTAGCGGGAGGCCACGAGCAGTACTTC. Translating it yields CASRLAGGHEQYF.

The chain uses TRBV27 and TRBJ1-2; the match to TRBD1 covers 7 bases. Germline values: CDR1 MNHEY, CDR2 SMNVEV (reference sequence). The CDR3 loop spans 13 amino acids. The V segment lost 2 bases and the J segment 6 bases; nucleotides outside the gene matches: 3. The CDR3 here is CASSLQGVDGYTF. Written as DNA, the CDR3 is TGTGCCAGCAGTTTACAGGGGGTTGATGGCTACACCTTC.

CDR3 coding DNA: TGTGCCAGCAGGAAGGACGGCACAGATACGCAGTATTTT. It codes for CASRKDGTDTQYF. V usage is TRBV2 and J usage is TRBJ2-3; D call uncertain. Trimming took 6 bases from V and 1 from J, leaving 8 bases between them. Per the germline V gene, CDR1 is SNHLY and CDR2 is FYNNEI. This CDR3 region has 13 residues.

The genes are TRBV6-1 and TRBJ1-5; 7 bases agree with TRBD1. Unmatched junction bases numbered 6, after V lost 4 bases and J lost 6 bases. CDR3 length: 14 residues. Germline values: CDR1 MNHNS, CDR2 SASEGT. The CDR3 DNA reads as TGTGCCAGCAGTGCCTCAGGGGGGGGTCAGCCCCAGCATTTT. Amino acids: CASSASGGGQPQHF.

The gene calls are TRBV10-2 and TRBJ2-7; D perhaps matches TRBD2 (5 bases). V dropped 8 bases and J dropped 2 bases, with 16 bases sitting between them. CDR1 is WSHSY, CDR2 SAAADI, per germline. The length of the CDR3 is 14 residues. The CDR3 sequence is CASGLQAVAYEQYF. The DNA of the CDR3 is TGCGCCAGCGGTCTCCAAGCGGTCGCCTACGAGCAGTACTTC.

V is TRBV11-2 and J is TRBJ1-1; D gene uncertain. Germline values: CDR1 SGHAT, CDR2 FQNNGV. CDR3 length equals 14 residues. Trimming removed 2 bases at V and 0 bases at J, with 7 bases between. This CDR3 reads CASSLFLLNTEAFF. In DNA form, the CDR3 reads TGTGCCAGCAGCTTATTTCTCCTGAACACTGAAGCTTTCTTT.

The chain recombines TRBV14 with TRBJ1-1, with unresolved D. Germline CDR1 reads SGHDN; CDR2 reads FVKESK. The CDR3 has 15 amino acids. V lost 2 bases and J 2 bases, leaving 12 bases between the germline ends. The CDR3 is CASSQWAAGNTEAFF. The CDR3 region has the DNA TGTGCCAGCAGCCAATGGGCAGCTGGTAACACTGAAGCTTTCTTT.

The CDR3 DNA follows: TGCGCCAGCACCCCGGGACGATCGGGTTTACCCCTCCACTTT. Translating gives CASTPGRSGLPLHF. The V gene is TRBV23-1, the J gene TRBJ1-6; possible D gene TRBD1, 5 bases. TRBV23-1 is treated as an ORF (open reading frame) with a function not yet certain. Trimming removed 7 bases at V and 12 bases at J, with 19 bases between. CDR3 length equals 14 residues.

The J gene is TRBJ2-7, the V gene TRBV7-9; no clear D gene. Germline CDR1 SEHNR, CDR2 FQNEAQ (reference sequence). CDR3 length: 13 amino acids. V was clipped by 3 bases and J by 2 bases, with 8 bases between them. DNA of the CDR3: TGTGCCAGCAGCTTGAGCGTTACCTACGAGCAGTACTTC. Translated, it gives CASSLSVTYEQYF.

The rearrangement links TRBV4-1 to TRBJ2-7; possibly TRBD2 for D (5 bases). The V and J ends lost 3 bases and 2 bases respectively, with 14 bases between them. The CDR3 consists of 15 residues. The germline gives CDR1 MGHRA, CDR2 YSYEKL. CDR3: CASSHLSGNPYEQYF. Here the CDR3 DNA reads TGCGCCAGCAGCCACCTAAGCGGAAACCCCTACGAGCAGTACTTC.

The rearrangement uses TRBV5-1 and TRBJ1-2; unclear D gene. Germline CDR1 and CDR2: SGHRS and YFSETQ. V was clipped by 4 bases and J by 2 bases, with 12 bases between them. This CDR3 is built from 14 residues. DNA for the CDR3: TGCGCCAGCAGCGATCCTACGGGGAACTATGGCTACACCTTC. This codes for CASSDPTGNYGYTF.

The J gene is TRBJ2-5, the V gene TRBV6-1, with no clear D. V lost 2 bases to trimming and J lost 3 bases, with 7 bases between them. Germline V gene data show CDR1 as MNHNS and CDR2 as SASEGT. CDR3 length: 13 amino acids. The CDR3 region is CASSERTKETQYF. The CDR3 DNA is TGTGCCAGCAGTGAAAGGACGAAAGAGACCCAGTACTTC.

The V and J genes are TRBV15 and TRBJ2-7; D possibly corresponds to TRBD1 (5 bases). Trimming took 0 bases from V and 4 from J, leaving 13 bases between them. The CDR3 has 15 residues. Germline CDR1 reads LNHNV; CDR2 reads YYDKDF (reference sequence). DNA for the CDR3: TGTGCCACCAGCAGAGATCCAGGGTCTCTGTACGAGCAGTACTTC. Residues: CATSRDPGSLYEQYF.

The chain's CDR3 is CASSLDTGNGWQFF. DNA of the CDR3: TGTGCCAGCAGCTTAGATACCGGGAACGGCTGGCAGTTCTTC. The chain combines TRBV7-8 with TRBJ2-1; TRBD2 is a possible D gene (5 bases). Trimming cost V 1 base and J 12 bases, with 16 bases left between them. CDR1 and CDR2 from the germline V gene are SGHVS and FQNEAQ. The CDR3 runs to 14 residues.

The chain has TRBV7-9 and TRBJ1-3; D is possibly TRBD1 (5 bases). Germline V lookup: CDR1 SEHNR, CDR2 FQNEAQ (reference sequence). The V end was cut by 5 bases, the J end by 0 bases, with 11 bases between. CDR3 length: 15 residues. CDR3 amino acids: CASSPGVFSGNTIYF. The CDR3 nucleotides are TGTGCCAGCAGCCCGGGGGTGTTCTCTGGAAACACCATATATTTT.

The chain couples TRBV2 to TRBJ1-1, with D uncertain. This CDR3 comprises 13 residues. Germline-derived CDR1 and CDR2 are SNHLY and FYNNEI. Deletions cut 7 bases from V and 5 bases from J, with 14 bases between. The CDR3 here is CASKGLSWTEAFF. In DNA form, the CDR3 reads TGTGCCAGCAAGGGCCTAAGTTGGACTGAAGCTTTCTTT.

A word on this clone: The sample has other DNA sequences that encode this CDR3 too. The chain combines TRBV27 with TRBJ1-1, with no clear D. Trimming stripped 4 bases from V and 2 bases from J, with 11 bases between. Germline CDR1 reads MNHEY; CDR2 reads SMNVEV (reference sequence). CDR3 length: 14 residues. Here the CDR3 DNA reads TGTGCCAGCAGTTCCCCCAGCGGTAACACTGAAGCTTTCTTT. Its translation: CASSSPSGNTEAFF.

This clone showed up just a few times. The V gene is TRBV6-6, the J gene TRBJ1-5; D uncertain. The germline CDR1 and CDR2 sequences are MNHNY and SVGAGI (reference sequence). Trimming took off 5 bases at V and 3 bases at J, with 11 bases between the two ends. The CDR3 spans 14 residues. The CDR3 DNA sequence: TGTGCCAGCAGTCCGGAGGGTAACAATCAGCCCCAGCATTTT. The encoded protein is CASSPEGNNQPQHF.

The J gene is TRBJ2-2, the V gene TRBV19; weak D call: TRBD2 (5 bases). V was cut by 3 bases and J by 4 bases, with 9 bases left in between. The CDR3 sequence is 14 residues long. Germline V gene data show CDR1 as LNHDA and CDR2 as SQIVND (reference sequence). The CDR3 loop reads CASSIPGVTGELFF. CDR3 coding DNA: TGTGCCAGTAGTATTCCCGGGGTCACCGGGGAGCTGTTTTTT. Drawing the rest from reference TRBV19 and TRBJ2-2, the complete variable domain is DGGITQSPKYLFRKEGQNVTLSCEQNLNHDAMYWYRQDPGQGLRLIYYSQIVNDFQKGDIAEGYSVSREKKESFPLTVTSAQKNPTAFYLCASSIPGVTGELFFGEGSRLTVL.

The chain recombines TRBV6-1 with TRBJ2-7; possible D gene TRBD1, 5 bases. V lost 5 bases and J 2 bases, leaving 16 bases between the germline ends. Per germline, CDR1 MNHNS and CDR2 SASEGT. CDR3 length equals 15 residues. The CDR3 DNA sequence: TGTGCCAGCAGTATGACGTCAGGGTTTCCCTACGAGCAGTACTTC. Translated, it gives CASSMTSGFPYEQYF.

This rearrangement joins TRBV28 to TRBJ1-4, with D perhaps TRBD1 (6 bases). CDR3 length: 14 amino acids. The V gene lost 4 bases and the J gene lost 2 bases, with 8 bases spanning the gap. Germline V CDR1 and CDR2: MDHEN, SYDVKM. CDR3 DNA sequence: TGTGCCAGCAGTTACAGGGATACTAATGAAAAACTGTTTTTT. It translates to CASSYRDTNEKLFF.